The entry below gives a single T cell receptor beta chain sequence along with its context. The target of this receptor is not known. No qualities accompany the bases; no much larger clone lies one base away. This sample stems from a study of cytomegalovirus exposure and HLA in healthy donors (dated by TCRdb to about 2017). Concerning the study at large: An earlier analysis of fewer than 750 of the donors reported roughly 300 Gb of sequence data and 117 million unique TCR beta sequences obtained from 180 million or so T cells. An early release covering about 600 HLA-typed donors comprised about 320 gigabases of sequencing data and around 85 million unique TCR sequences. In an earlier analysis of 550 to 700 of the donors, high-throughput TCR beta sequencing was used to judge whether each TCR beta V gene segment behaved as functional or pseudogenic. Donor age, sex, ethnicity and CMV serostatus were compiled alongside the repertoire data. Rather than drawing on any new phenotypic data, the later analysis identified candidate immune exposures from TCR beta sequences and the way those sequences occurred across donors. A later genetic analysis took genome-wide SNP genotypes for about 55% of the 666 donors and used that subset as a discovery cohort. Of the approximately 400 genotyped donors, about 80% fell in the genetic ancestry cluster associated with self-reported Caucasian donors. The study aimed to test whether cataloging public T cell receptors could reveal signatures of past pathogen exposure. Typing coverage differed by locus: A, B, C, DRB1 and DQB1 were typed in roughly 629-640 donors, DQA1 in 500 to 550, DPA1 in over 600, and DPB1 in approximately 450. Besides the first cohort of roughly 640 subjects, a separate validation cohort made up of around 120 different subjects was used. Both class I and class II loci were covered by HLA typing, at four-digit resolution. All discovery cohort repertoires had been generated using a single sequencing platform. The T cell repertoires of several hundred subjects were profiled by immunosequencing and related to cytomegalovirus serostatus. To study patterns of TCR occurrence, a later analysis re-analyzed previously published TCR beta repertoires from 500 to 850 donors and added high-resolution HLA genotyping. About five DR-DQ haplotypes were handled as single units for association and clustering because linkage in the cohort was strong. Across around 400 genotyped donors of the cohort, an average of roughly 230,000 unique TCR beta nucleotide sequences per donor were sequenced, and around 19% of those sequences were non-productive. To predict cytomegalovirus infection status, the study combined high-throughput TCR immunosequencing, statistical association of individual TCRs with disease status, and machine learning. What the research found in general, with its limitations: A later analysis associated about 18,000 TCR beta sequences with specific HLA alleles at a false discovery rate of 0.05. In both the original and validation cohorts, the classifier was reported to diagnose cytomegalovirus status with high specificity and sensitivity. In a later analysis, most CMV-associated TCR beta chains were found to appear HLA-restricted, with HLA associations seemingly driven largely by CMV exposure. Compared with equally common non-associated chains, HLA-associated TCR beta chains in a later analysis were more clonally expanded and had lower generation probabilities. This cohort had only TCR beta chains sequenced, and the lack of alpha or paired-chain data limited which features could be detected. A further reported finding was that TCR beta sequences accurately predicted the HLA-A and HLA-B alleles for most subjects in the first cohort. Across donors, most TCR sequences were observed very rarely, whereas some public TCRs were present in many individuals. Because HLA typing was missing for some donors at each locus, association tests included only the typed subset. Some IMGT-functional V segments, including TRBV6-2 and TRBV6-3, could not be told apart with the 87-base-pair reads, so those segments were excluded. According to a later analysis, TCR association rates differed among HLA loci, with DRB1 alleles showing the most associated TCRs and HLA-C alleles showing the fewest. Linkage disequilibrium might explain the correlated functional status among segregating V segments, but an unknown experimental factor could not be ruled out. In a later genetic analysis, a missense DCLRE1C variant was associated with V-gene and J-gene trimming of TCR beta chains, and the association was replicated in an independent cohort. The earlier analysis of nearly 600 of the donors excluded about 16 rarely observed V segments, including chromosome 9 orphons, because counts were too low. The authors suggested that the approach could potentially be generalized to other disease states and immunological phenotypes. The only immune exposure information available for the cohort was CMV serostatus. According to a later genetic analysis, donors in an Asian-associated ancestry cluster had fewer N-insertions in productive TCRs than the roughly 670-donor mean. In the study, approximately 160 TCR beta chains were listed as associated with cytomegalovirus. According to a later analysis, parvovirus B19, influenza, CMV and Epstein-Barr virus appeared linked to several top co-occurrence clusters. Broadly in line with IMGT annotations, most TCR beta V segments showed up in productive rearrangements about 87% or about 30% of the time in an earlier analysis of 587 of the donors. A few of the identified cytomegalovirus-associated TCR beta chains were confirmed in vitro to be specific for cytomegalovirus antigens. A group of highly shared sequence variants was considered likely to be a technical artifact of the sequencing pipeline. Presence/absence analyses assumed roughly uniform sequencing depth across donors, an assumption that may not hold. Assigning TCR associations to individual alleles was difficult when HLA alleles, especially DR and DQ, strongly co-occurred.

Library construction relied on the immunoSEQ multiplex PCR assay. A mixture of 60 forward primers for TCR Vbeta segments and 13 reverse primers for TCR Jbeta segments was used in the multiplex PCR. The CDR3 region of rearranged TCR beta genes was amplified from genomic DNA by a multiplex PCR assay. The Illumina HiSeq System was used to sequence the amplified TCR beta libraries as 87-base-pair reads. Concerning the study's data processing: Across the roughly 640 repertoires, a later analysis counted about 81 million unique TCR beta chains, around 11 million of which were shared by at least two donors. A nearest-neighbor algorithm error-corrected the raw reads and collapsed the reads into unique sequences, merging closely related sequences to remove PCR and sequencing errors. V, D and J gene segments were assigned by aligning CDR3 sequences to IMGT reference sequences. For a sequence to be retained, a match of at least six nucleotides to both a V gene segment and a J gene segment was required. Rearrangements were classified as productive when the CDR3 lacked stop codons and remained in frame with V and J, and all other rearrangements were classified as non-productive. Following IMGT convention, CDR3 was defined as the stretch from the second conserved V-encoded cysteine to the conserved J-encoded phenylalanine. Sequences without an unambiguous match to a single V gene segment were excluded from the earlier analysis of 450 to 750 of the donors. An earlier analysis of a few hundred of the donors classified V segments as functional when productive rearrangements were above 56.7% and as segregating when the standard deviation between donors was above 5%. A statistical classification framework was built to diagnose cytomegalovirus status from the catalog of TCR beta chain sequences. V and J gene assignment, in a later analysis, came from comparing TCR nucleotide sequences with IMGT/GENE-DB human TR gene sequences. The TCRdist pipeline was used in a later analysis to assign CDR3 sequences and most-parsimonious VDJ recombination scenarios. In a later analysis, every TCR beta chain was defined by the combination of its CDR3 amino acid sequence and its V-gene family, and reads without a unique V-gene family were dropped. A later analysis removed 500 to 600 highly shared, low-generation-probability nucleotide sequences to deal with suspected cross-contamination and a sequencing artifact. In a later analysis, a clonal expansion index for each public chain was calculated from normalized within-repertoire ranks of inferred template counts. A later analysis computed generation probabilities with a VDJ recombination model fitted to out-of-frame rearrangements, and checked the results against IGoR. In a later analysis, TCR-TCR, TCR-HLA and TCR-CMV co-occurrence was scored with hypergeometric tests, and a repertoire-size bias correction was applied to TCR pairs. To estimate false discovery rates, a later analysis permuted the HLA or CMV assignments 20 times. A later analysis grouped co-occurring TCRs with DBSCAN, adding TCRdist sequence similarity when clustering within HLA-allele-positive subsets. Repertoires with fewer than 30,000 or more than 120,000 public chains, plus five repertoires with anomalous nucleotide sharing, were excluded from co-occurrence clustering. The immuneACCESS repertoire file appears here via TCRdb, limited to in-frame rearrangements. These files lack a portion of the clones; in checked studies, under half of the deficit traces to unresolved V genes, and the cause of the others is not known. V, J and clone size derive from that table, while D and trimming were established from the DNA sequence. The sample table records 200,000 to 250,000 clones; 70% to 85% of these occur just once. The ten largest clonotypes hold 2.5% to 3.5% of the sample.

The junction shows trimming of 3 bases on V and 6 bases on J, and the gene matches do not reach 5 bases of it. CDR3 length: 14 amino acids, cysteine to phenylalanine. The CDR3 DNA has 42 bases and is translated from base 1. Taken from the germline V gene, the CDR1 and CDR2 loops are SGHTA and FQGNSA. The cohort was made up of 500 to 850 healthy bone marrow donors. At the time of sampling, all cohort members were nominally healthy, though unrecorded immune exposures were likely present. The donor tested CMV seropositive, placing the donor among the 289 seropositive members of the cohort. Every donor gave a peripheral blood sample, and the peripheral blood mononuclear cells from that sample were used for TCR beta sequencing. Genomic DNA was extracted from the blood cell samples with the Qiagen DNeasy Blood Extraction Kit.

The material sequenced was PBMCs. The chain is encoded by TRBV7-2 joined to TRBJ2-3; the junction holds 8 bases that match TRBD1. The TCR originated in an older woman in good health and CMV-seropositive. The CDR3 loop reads CASSFPGDRDTQYF. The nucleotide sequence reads TGTGCCAGCAGCTTCCCAGGGGACAGGGATACGCAGTATTTT. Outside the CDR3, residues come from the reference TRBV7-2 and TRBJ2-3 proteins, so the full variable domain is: GAGVSQSPSNKVTEKGKDVELRCDPISGHTALYWYRQSLGQGLEFLIYFQGNSAPDKSGLPSDRFSAERTGGSVSTLTIQRTQQEDSAVYLCASSFPGDRDTQYFGPGTRLTVL.